The rows below give T cell receptor beta chains drawn from one sample of a study of identical twins. TCRdb independently ran MiXCR on the 5' RACE reads; one entry per CDR3 protein. In the table there are a few hundred thousand distinct CDR3 sequences, under 9% of which are singletons. These data were also reused for a study on yellow fever vaccine responses in identical twins.

Sequencing was done on a sample of memory (CD45RO+) T cells sorted from blood. These receptors all stem from a young woman in good health. Both conserved end residues are part of each CDR3. The order of the fields is J gene, clone size, V gene, D gene, CDR3 DNA, CDR3 protein. A D gene is named only where the DNA matches it firmly. Clone size is shown for a subset of rows, as once, few, many or a class of expanded clone.

TRBJ2-3,many,TRBV9,TRBD2,TGTGCCAGCAGCCCGAGGACGGGGGGACCTAGCACAGATACGCAGTATTTT,CASSPRTGGPSTDTQYF
TRBJ2-1,many,TRBV15,TRBD2,TGTGCCACCAGCAGAGCTAGCGGGGAATACAATGAGCAGTTCTTC,CATSRASGEYNEQFF
TRBJ2-3,many,TRBV5-1,-,TGCGCCAGCAGCTCCTTCTCTCTGAGCACAGATACGCAGTATTTT,CASSSFSLSTDTQYF
TRBJ2-5,few,TRBV6-5,TRBD2,TGTGCCAGCAGTTACCTCAAGCGGGGGCCGGTGAAGACCCAGTACTTC,CASSYLKRGPVKTQYF
TRBJ1-1,-,TRBV9,-,TGTGCCAGCACCCCAGGGGTTGGTTTATCGGACACTGAAGCTTTCTTT,CASTPGVGLSDTEAFF
TRBJ2-5,-,TRBV5-4,-,TGTGCCAGCAGCGCTTTACTGGGGGCGGAAGAGACCCAGTACTTC,CASSALLGAEETQYF
TRBJ1-4,few,TRBV7-9,TRBD1,TGTGCCAGCAGCTTAGTTCGGGACAGTAATGAAAAACTGTTTTTT,CASSLVRDSNEKLFF
TRBJ2-5,few,TRBV7-8,-,TGTGCCAGCAGCCCACCCGTAAGGTGGGGCATGGAGACCCAGTACTTC,CASSPPVRWGMETQYF
TRBJ2-1,many,TRBV7-7,TRBD2,TGTGCCAGCAGCACAGGGACTAGCGGAAATGAGCAGTTCTTC,CASSTGTSGNEQFF
TRBJ2-2,-,TRBV3-1,TRBD2,TGTGCCAGCAGCCAAGCGGCGGTAGCGGGGAAAACCGGGGAGCTGTTTTTT,CASSQAAVAGKTGELFF
TRBJ1-5,few,TRBV2,-,TGTGCCAGCAGTGAAATTGGGACCCCTCAGCCCCAGCATTTT,CASSEIGTPQPQHF
TRBJ2-1,few,TRBV29-1,-,TGCAGCGTTGTCGGTGGGCTGGAGTTCTTC,CSVVGGLEFF
TRBJ2-1,-,TRBV2,-,TGTGCCAGCAGTGAAGCGCCCGGGACTTCTAATGAGCAGTTCTTC,CASSEAPGTSNEQFF
TRBJ2-2,few,TRBV5-1,TRBD2,TGCGCCAGCAGCTTGGTACTAGCGGCGAACACCGGGGAGCTGTTTTTT,CASSLVLAANTGELFF
TRBJ1-4,few,TRBV3-1,TRBD1,TGTGCCAGCAGCCAAGATCCGGCAGGGGGTAATGAAAAACTGTTTTTT,CASSQDPAGGNEKLFF
TRBJ2-1,many,TRBV5-1,-,TGCGCCAGCAGCATGGGTGGCTCCCCGGTGAATGAGCAGTTCTTC,CASSMGGSPVNEQFF
TRBJ1-3,many,TRBV12-3/TRBV12-4,-,TGTGCCAGCAGTTATAGCAGCTCTGGAAACACCATATATTTT,CASSYSSSGNTIYF
TRBJ2-6,-,TRBV5-6,-,TGTGCCAGCAGCTTGCCCGGGACACTAAGCTCTGGGGCCAACGTCCTGACTTTC,CASSLPGTLSSGANVLTF
TRBJ2-1,many,TRBV2,-,TGTGCCAGCAGTCGTAGCGGTCAACGGCGTGAGCAGTTCTTC,CASSRSGQRREQFF
TRBJ2-1,few,TRBV13,TRBD2,TGTGCCAGCAGCGACTGGACTAGGCGGTTCAATGAGCAGTTCTTC,CASSDWTRRFNEQFF
TRBJ2-7,many,TRBV20-1,-,TGCAGTGCTAGAGATCGGAGGACTGGTACCTACGAGCAGTACTTC,CSARDRRTGTYEQYF
TRBJ2-1,many,TRBV7-9,-,TGTGCCAGCAGCTTGGACTCCTACAATGAGCAGTTCTTC,CASSLDSYNEQFF
TRBJ2-1,few,TRBV11-2,TRBD1,TGTGCCAGCAGCTTAGGACAGGGGCCGCAGAGCTTTTTCTACAATGAGCAGTTCTTC,CASSLGQGPQSFFYNEQFF
TRBJ1-1,few,TRBV3-1,-,TGTGCCAGCCGCGTCCGGGGCTCGGAAGCTTTCTTT,CASRVRGSEAFF
TRBJ2-2,-,TRBV12-3/TRBV12-4,TRBD2,TGTGCCAGCACCCTCCATGGAGCGGGAGGAGAGCTGTTTTTT,CASTLHGAGGELFF
TRBJ1-3,many,TRBV7-6,-,TGTGCCAGCAGCTTAGACCGAAACACCATATATTTT,CASSLDRNTIYF
TRBJ1-3,few,TRBV4-1,-,TGCGCCAGCAGCCAGCAACAGGGAGCAGCGGGAAACACCATATATTTT,CASSQQQGAAGNTIYF
TRBJ1-6,many,TRBV7-9,-,TGTGCCAGCAGCTTAGAGGTGGGAGCCCTCCACTTT,CASSLEVGALHF
TRBJ2-3,-,TRBV2,-,TGTGCCAGCAGGATAGCGCTGAGTGCAGATACGCAGTATTTT,CASRIALSADTQYF
TRBJ1-1,many,TRBV28,TRBD1,TGTGCCAGCAGGCGGGACAGGGCGAACACTGAAGCTTTCTTT,CASRRDRANTEAFF
TRBJ2-7,many,TRBV3-1,-,TGTGCCAGCAGCCAAGATCGTGACAGCCCGTACGAGCAGTACTTC,CASSQDRDSPYEQYF
TRBJ2-2,-,TRBV11-2,TRBD2,TGTGCCAGCAGCCCGGGGACTAGCTCCGGGAACACCGGGGAGCTGTTTTTT,CASSPGTSSGNTGELFF